A selection of T cell receptor beta chains follows, all from one sample in a study of regulatory T cells in long-lasting Graves disease. From the multiplex PCR reads, TCRdb called clonotypes with MiXCR, one entry per CDR3 protein. The table includes 400,000 to 500,000 distinct CDR3 sequences, more than 13% detected once. The data were also submitted as part of a second study, on T cells in Graves' hyperthyroidism and ophthalmopathy.

The source was peripheral blood mononuclear cells (PBMCs), collected at new diagnosis, from a patient treated with antithyroid drugs. Receptor source: a woman aged 25 to 39 with Graves disease. Both conserved end residues are part of each CDR3. A D gene is named only where the DNA matches it firmly.

V,length,D,CDR3
TRBV4-1,17,-,CASSQLIGRNSNQPQHF
TRBV30,9,-,CASDNEQFF
TRBV6-2/TRBV6-3,15,TRBD2,CASSYAGDASYEQYF
TRBV19,16,TRBD1,CASSPTDRGSNQPQHF
TRBV30,13,-,CARSSYAGNEQYF
TRBV28,14,-,CASSPPPIRYGYTF
TRBV5-1,12,TRBD1,CASSSDRVGYTF
TRBV15,13,-,CATSRPPSDTQYF
TRBV7-8,15,-,CASSLMVGDTGELFF
TRBV11-2,15,TRBD2,CASSRASGYHNEQFF
TRBV5-1,16,-,CASSPEGDLRASPLHF
TRBV6-2/TRBV6-3,13,-,CASTVFRDYEQYF
TRBV5-1,15,TRBD2,CASSKGLAATDTQYF
TRBV20-1,12,TRBD1,CSAGQGGAPLHF
TRBV28,15,TRBD2,CASRPGLASYNEQFF
TRBV6-1,13,TRBD2,CASTGGVIHEQYF
TRBV12-3/TRBV12-4,15,-,CASSEKQGFNTEAFF
TRBV20-1,14,-,CSAQTGPNDQPQHF
TRBV12-3/TRBV12-4,12,-,CASSFPGNTIYF
TRBV4-1,14,-,CASSSNPQSYGYTF
TRBV6-1,14,-,CASRRREGGYEQYF
TRBV18,17,-,CASSPEISAGAKNIQYF
TRBV14,13,-,CASSPVRAGELFF
TRBV29-1,13,-,CSVGSPPPETQYF
TRBV5-1,15,-,CASSLETGFHNEQFF
TRBV7-9,16,TRBD2,CASSSALTSGSHEQYF